This TCR beta chain was sequenced in a study of T cell responses to AZD1222 COVID-19 vaccine. The CDR3 loop spans 16 amino acids. From germline, CDR1 is SGHRS and CDR2 YFSETQ. V gave up 4 bases and J gave up 2 bases, with 17 bases separating them. With respect to this clone: The antigen remains undetermined.

Generated by immunoSEQ multiplex PCR, the TCRdb table keeps only in-frame clones and is missing some. In the table there are around 94,000 clones, less than 90% of which are singletons. Study-wide results and limits: White British donors predominated, females outnumbered males, and clonal diversity was possibly underestimated. Among AZD1222 vaccinees, only 5 to 7 were seropositive at baseline.

The sequence was obtained from an adult in good health. The chain has TRBV5-1 and TRBJ2-3; D remains unclear. Material: peripheral blood, obtained on day 0 of AZD1222 vaccination. The CDR3: CASSLEVTGATDTQYF. As DNA, the CDR3 is TGCGCCAGCAGCCTGGAAGTAACGGGCGCCACAGATACGCAGTATTTT.